One T cell receptor (beta chain) is described in this entry. Antigen specificity is unknown. This entry comes from a study of shared clonotypes between healthy human individuals. Overall study findings and caveats: Estimated richness values were generally larger in naive subsets than in memory subsets.

Profiling relied on immunoSEQ multiplex PCR, and the TCRdb table lists in-frame clones only, not all of them. The data hold roughly 2,000,000 clones, with approximately 95% observed a single time. This CDR3 is 15 amino acids long. Germline values: CDR1 PRHDT, CDR2 FYEKMQ (reference sequence). J was trimmed by 6 bases and V by 5 bases; bases with no gene match: 6. Only CD45RO-negative cells positively selected for CCR7 counted as naive CD8 cells, so terminally differentiated effector memory CD45RA+ cells were excluded. Sequenced: naive CD8+ T cells sorted from blood. The source is a man aged 18 to 29 in good health. The rearrangement links TRBV13 to TRBJ2-1; 11 bases line up with TRBD1. The CDR3 sequence: CASSRSGTGGNEQFF. CDR3 bases: TGTGCCAGCAGCAGATCCGGGACAGGGGGCAATGAGCAGTTCTTC.